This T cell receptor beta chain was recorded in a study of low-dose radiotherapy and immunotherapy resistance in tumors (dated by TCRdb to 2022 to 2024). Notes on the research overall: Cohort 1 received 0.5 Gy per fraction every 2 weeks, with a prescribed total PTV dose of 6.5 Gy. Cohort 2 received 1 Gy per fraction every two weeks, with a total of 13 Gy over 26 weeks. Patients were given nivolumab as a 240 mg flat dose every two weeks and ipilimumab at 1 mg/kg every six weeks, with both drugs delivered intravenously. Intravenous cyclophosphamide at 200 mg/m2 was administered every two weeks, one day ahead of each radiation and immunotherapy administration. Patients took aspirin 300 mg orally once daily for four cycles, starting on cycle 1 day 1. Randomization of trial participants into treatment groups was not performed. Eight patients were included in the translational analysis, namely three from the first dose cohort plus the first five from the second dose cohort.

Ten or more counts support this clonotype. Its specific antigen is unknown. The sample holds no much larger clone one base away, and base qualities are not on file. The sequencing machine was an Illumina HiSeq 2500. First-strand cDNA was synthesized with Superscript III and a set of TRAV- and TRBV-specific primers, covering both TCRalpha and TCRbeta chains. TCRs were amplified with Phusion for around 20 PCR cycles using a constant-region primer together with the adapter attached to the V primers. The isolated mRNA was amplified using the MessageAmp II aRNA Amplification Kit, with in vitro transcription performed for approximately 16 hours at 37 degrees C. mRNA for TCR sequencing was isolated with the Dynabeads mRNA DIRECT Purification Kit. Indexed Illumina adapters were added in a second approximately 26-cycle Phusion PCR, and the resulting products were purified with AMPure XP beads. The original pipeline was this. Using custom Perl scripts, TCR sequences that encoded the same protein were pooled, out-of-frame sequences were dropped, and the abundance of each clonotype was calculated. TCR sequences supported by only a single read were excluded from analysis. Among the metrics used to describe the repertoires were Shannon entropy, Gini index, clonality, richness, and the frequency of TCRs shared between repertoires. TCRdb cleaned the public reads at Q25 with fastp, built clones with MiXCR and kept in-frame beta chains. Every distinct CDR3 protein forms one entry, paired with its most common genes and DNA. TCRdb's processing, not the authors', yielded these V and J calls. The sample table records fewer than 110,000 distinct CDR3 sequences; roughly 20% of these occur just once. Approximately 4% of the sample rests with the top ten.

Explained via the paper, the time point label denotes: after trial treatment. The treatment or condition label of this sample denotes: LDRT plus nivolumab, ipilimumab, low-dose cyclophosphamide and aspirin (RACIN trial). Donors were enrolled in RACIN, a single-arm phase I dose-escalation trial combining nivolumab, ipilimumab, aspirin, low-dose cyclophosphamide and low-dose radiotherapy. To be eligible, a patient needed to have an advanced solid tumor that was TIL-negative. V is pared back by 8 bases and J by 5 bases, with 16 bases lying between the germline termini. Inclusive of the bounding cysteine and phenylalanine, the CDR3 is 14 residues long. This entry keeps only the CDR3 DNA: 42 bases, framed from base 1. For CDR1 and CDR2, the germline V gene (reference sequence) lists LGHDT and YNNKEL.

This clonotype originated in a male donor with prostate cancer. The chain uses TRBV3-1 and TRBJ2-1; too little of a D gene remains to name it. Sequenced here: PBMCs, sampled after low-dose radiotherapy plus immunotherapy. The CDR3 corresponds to CASSRTGRDNEQFF. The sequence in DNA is TGTGCCAGCTCCCGGACGGGCCGCGACAATGAGCAGTTCTTC.